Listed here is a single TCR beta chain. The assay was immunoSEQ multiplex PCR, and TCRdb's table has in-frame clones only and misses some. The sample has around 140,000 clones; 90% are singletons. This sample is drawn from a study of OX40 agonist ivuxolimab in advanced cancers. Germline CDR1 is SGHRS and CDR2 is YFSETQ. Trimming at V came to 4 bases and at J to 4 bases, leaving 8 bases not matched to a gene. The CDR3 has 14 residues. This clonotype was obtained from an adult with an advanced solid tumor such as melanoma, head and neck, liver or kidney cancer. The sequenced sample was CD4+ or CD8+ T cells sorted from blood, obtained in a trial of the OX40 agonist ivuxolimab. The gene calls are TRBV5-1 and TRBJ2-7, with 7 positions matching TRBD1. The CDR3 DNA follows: TGCGCCAGCAGCAACCGGGACAGACTTTACGAGCAGTACTTC. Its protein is CASSNRDRLYEQYF.